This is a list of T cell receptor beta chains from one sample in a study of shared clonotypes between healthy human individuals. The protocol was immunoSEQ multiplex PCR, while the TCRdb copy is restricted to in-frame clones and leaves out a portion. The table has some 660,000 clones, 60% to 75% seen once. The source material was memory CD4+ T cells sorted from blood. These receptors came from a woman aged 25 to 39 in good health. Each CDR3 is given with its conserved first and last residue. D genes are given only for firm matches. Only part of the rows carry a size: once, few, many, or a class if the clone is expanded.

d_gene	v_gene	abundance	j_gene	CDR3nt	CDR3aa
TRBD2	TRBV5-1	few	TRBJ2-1	TGCGCCAGCAGCACCGAAGGACTAGCTCAGGGTGAGCAGTTCTTC	CASSTEGLAQGEQFF
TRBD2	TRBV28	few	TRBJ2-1	TGTGCCAGCCTCTTAGCGGGGGCTAGCTCCTACAATGAGCAGTTCTTC	CASLLAGASSYNEQFF
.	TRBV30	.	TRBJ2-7	TGTGCCTGGAGTGTATCGGCCACCTACGAGCAGTACTTC	CAWSVSATYEQYF
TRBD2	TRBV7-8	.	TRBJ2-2	TGTGCCAGCAGCCTGAGCGGGAGGGACACCGGGGAGCTGTTTTTT	CASSLSGRDTGELFF
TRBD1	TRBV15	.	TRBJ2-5	TGTGCCACCAGCACCCGGGGGACAGGGGGAGAGACCCAGTACTTC	CATSTRGTGGETQYF
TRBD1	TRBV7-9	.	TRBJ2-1	TGTGCCAGCAGCCTTCTTCGTACAGGGGGAACGGCTGAGCAGTTCTTC	CASSLLRTGGTAEQFF
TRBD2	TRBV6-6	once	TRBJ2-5	TGTGCCAGCCGGGCTAGCGGGAGGGGGGCGGAGACCCAGTACTTC	CASRASGRGAETQYF
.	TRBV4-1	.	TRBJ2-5	TGCGCCAGCAGCCAAGTGGGACGAGAGACCCAGTACTTC	CASSQVGRETQYF
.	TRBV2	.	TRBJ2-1	TGTGCCAGCAGAGTCGTCGTCTACAATGAGCAGTTCTTC	CASRVVVYNEQFF
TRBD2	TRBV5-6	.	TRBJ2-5	TGTGCCAGCAGCCTAGCGGGAGGGGAGACCCAGTACTTC	CASSLAGGETQYF
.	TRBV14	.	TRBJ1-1	TGTGCCAGCAGCCAGAAATTAAGGTGGGGGCAAGCTGAAGCTTTCTTT	CASSQKLRWGQAEAFF
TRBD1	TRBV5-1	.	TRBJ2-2	TGCGCCAGCAGCTGGATCCCACAGGGGACCGCGAACACCGGGGAGCTGTTTTTT	CASSWIPQGTANTGELFF
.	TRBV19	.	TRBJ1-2	TGTGCCAGTAGTATGTATGGGGACTATGGCTACACCTTC	CASSMYGDYGYTF
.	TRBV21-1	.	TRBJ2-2	TGTGCCAGCAGCAAAAATAGGACAGGGTGGGTCCCCGGGGAGCTGTTTTTT	CASSKNRTGWVPGELFF
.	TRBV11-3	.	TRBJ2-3	TGTGCCAGCAGCTTAAGTTTCGTGGGGCTGGGCACAGATACGCAGTATTTT	CASSLSFVGLGTDTQYF
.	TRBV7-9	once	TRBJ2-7	TGTGCCAGCAGCCTCCGCCGTCCCGGGAGTCCCTCATACGAGCAGTACTTC	CASSLRRPGSPSYEQYF
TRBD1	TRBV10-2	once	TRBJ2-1	TGCGCCAGCAGTGAGCCCCAACAGGGGATCTCCTACAATGAGCAGTTCTTC	CASSEPQQGISYNEQFF
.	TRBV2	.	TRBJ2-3	TGTGCCAGCACGACGGCAGATACGCAGTATTTT	CASTTADTQYF
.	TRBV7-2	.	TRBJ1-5	TGTGCCAGCAGCCTGGACAGCCTTAGCAATCAGCCCCAGCATTTT	CASSLDSLSNQPQHF
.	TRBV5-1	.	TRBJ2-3	TGCGCCAGCAGCCCCCGGGTCGGGGCCTATGATACGCAGTATTTT	CASSPRVGAYDTQYF
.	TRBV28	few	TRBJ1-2	TGTGCCAGCCTTAGGCTCACTGGGGGATATGGCTACACCTTC	CASLRLTGGYGYTF
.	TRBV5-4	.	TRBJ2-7	TGTGCCAGCAGCGGCTACCCCCCCGGACCCCTCTCCTACGAGCAGTACTTC	CASSGYPPGPLSYEQYF
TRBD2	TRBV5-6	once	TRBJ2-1	TGTGCCAGCAGCTCGCTAGCGGGGGGAACCTACAATGAGCAGTTCTTC	CASSSLAGGTYNEQFF
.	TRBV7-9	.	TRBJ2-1	TGTGCCAGCAGCCAGGACAGTCTAGCCAATGAGCAGTTCTTC	CASSQDSLANEQFF
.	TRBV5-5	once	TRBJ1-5	TGTGCCAGCAGCGTGGGAGGTAATCAGCCCCAGCATTTT	CASSVGGNQPQHF
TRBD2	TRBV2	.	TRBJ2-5	TGTGCCAGCAGTTCTGGGGAGGGGGAGACCCAGTACTTC	CASSSGEGETQYF
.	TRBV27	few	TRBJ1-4	TGTGCCAGCAGTCCCTCCCGGGGGGCTAATTGGGAGGAAAAACTGTTTTTT	CASSPSRGANWEEKLFF
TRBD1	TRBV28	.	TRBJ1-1	TGTGCCAGCACAGCAAGCAGGGGGGTCACTGAAGCTTTCTTT	CASTASRGVTEAFF
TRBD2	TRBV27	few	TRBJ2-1	TGTGCCAGCAGTTTAGGCGGGAGGGCCTACAATGAGCAGTTCTTC	CASSLGGRAYNEQFF
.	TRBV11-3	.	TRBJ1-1	TGTGCCAGCAGCCACCAGGGGCCGAACACTGAAGCTTTCTTT	CASSHQGPNTEAFF
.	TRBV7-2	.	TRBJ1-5	TGTGCCAGCAGCTTAGTTGAGGGAAGCAATCAGCCCCAGCATTTT	CASSLVEGSNQPQHF
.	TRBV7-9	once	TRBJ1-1	TGTGCCAGCAGCCCATCAGGGTCTAACACTGAAGCTTTCTTT	CASSPSGSNTEAFF
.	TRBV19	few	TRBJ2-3	TGTGCCAGTAGTACACAGGGTGGCACAGATACGCAGTATTTT	CASSTQGGTDTQYF
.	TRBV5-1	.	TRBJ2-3	TGCGCCAGCAGCTTGGGGGATAGGGCAGATACGCAGTATTTT	CASSLGDRADTQYF
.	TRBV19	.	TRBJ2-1	TGTGCCAGTCCCCTGGACACCTCCTACAATGAGCAGTTCTTC	CASPLDTSYNEQFF
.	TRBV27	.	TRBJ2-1	TGTGCCAGCGGGCGGCAGAGCTCCTACAATGAGCAGTTCTTC	CASGRQSSYNEQFF
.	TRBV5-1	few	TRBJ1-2	TGCGCCAGCAGCTTCCTAGGGGACACCCCGGGAGGCTACACCTTC	CASSFLGDTPGGYTF
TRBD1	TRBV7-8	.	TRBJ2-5	TGTGCCAGCAGACTTCTCAGGACAGGGCAAGAGACCCAGTACTTC	CASRLLRTGQETQYF
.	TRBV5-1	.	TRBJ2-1	TGCGCCAGCAGCTTGACGGGGGGCGTATACAATGAGCAGTTCTTC	CASSLTGGVYNEQFF
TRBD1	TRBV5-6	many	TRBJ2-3	TGTGCCAGCAGCTTGGTGCCGGGACAGGGGACAGATACGCAGTATTTT	CASSLVPGQGTDTQYF
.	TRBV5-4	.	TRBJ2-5	TGTGCCAGCAGTCCTCTGGGAGAGACCCAGTACTTC	CASSPLGETQYF
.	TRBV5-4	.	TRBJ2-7	TGTGCCAGCAGCCCAATGTTAGGAGCGGGCTCCTACGAGCAGTACTTC	CASSPMLGAGSYEQYF
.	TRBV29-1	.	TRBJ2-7	TGCAGCGGGACCAGACAGGCGGGCGGCGAGCAGTACTTC	CSGTRQAGGEQYF
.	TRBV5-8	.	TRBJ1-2	TGTGCCAGCAGCTTGTCCGGGCACGTCGGGTATGGCTACACCTTC	CASSLSGHVGYGYTF
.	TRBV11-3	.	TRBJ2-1	TGTGCCAGCAGCTTAGTGAGCGGAACAATCAATGAGCAGTTCTTC	CASSLVSGTINEQFF
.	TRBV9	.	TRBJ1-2	TGTGCCAGCAGCGTCACTAGAGGGGACTATGGCTACACCTTC	CASSVTRGDYGYTF
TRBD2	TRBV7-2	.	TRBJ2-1	TGTGCCAGCAAAACTAGCGGGAATGAGCAGTTCTTC	CASKTSGNEQFF
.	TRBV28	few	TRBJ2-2	TGTGCCACCATCCGGCAAGGTGACGGCACCGGGGAGCTGTTTTTT	CATIRQGDGTGELFF